Given below is one T cell receptor beta chain in context. What it recognizes is unknown. What was amplified from RNA transcripts were TCR beta CDR3 regions. First-round RT-PCR with HTBI primers amplified the TCR CDR3 region. TCRdb passed the multiplex PCR reads through MiXCR, listing each CDR3 protein once. The table records roughly 380,000 distinct CDR3 sequences, around an eighth of them present only once. CDR3 length equals 17 residues. Germline CDR1 DFQATT, CDR2 SNEGSKA (reference sequence). Deletions cut 3 bases from V and 0 bases from J, with 18 bases between. Orbital computed tomography, thyroid ultrasound, serum thyroxine and TRAb, and clinical symptoms together informed the diagnoses. Blood was drawn at first hyperthyroidism diagnosis, before any ophthalmopathy symptoms. PBMCs were derived from approximately 10 ml fresh peripheral blood. The record originates from a study of T cells in Graves' hyperthyroidism and ophthalmopathy. Broader study findings: Clonotypes that were expanded in thyroid above 0.001 mostly appeared in blood too.

The source is a man aged 30 to 39 with Graves' hyperthyroidism that later progressed to Graves' ophthalmopathy. This rearrangement joins TRBV20-1 to TRBJ2-1; the D gene is possibly TRBD2 (6 bases). Sequenced material: blood. CDR3 region: CSASAPFGGASYNEQFF. The CDR3 nucleotides read TGCAGTGCTAGTGCCCCTTTCGGCGGGGCCTCCTACAATGAGCAGTTCTTC.